This passage covers 22 T cell receptor beta chains from one sample sequenced in a study of T cells in localized non-small cell lung cancer. Sequencing was performed with immunoSEQ multiplex PCR; in TCRdb, only in-frame clones are kept and a portion is missing. The table has about 78,000 clones, roughly four fifths seen once. The source was peripheral blood, collected before any cancer treatment. These receptors were collected from a man aged 40-75 years with stage I lung adenocarcinoma.

This clone appeared a few times. V gene TRBV5-1 combines with J gene TRBJ2-3, with TRBD2 as a possible D gene (6 bases). Trimming stripped 3 bases from V and 2 bases from J, with 13 bases between. The germline V gene has CDR1 SGHRS and CDR2 YFSETQ. This CDR3 region has 15 residues. The CDR3 here is CASSSAGPFTDTQYF. The CDR3 DNA is TGCGCCAGCAGCTCCGCGGGACCCTTCACAGATACGCAGTATTTT.

This sequence joins TRBV6-5 and TRBJ2-4; no firm D call. V shed 11 bases and J shed 2 bases, with 10 bases lying between them. The germline CDR1 and CDR2 sequences are MNHEY and SVGAGI. This CDR3 has 12 amino acids. The CDR3 region is CASRSPKNIQYF. The CDR3 DNA sequence: TGTGCCTCGCGGAGTCCCAAAAACATTCAGTACTTC.

The genes are TRBV27 and TRBJ2-2, with 11 bases lining up with TRBD2. In germline, CDR1 is MNHEY, CDR2 SMNVEV (reference sequence). This CDR3 has 22 amino acids. Trimming cost V 5 bases and J 5 bases; bases outside gene matches: 25. CDR3 nucleotide sequence: TGTGCCAGCAGTCCAGGGGGCTCCACGAATCCTGGGACTAGCGGAAAGACCGGGGAGCTGTTTTTT. As protein: CASSPGGSTNPGTSGKTGELFF.

The genes are TRBV28 and TRBJ1-1; D is unclear. V lost 5 bases and J lost 5, with 15 bases in between. CDR1 and CDR2 (germline): MDHEN, SYDVKM. The CDR3 totals 14 residues. CDR3 residues: CASSTVNSRTEAFF. The CDR3 nucleotides are TGTGCCAGCAGTACAGTAAACAGTAGGACTGAAGCTTTCTTT.

This clone was counted a few times. V gene TRBV7-6 combines with J gene TRBJ2-7; D may be TRBD1 (6 bases). The CDR3 has 16 amino acids. Trimming pared 0 bases from V and 0 bases from J, leaving 12 bases between. The germline gives CDR1 SGHVS, CDR2 FNYEAQ. CDR3 nucleotide sequence: TGTGCCAGCAGCTTAGCGGGCAGGGGCTACTCCTACGAGCAGTACTTC. Its translation: CASSLAGRGYSYEQYF.

The chain couples TRBV6-6 to TRBJ2-4, with D uncertain. Germline V gives CDR1 MNHNY, CDR2 SVGAGI (reference sequence). The V end lost 2 bases, the J end lost 7 bases, and 15 bases lay between the germline ends. This CDR3 contains 15 residues. This chain's CDR3 is CASSYEAGLRNIQYF. Written as DNA, the CDR3 is TGTGCCAGCAGTTACGAGGCAGGCCTAAGGAACATTCAGTACTTC.

The gene calls are TRBV18 and TRBJ1-5; no clear D. The ends were cut back, 3 bases at V and 7 bases at J, with 10 bases in the middle. The CDR3 length is 13 residues. Germline CDR1 and CDR2: KGHSH and LQKENI. The CDR3 spells CASSPHARQPQHF. The CDR3 DNA is TGTGCCAGCTCACCTCACGCGCGGCAGCCCCAGCATTTT.

The chain links TRBV19 to TRBJ2-4; TRBD1 is a possible D gene (6 bases). CDR3 size: 16 residues. Germline-derived CDR1 and CDR2 are LNHDA and SQIVND (reference sequence). The V and J ends lost 4 bases and 6 bases respectively, with 19 bases between them. The CDR3 DNA reads as TGTGCCAGTAGTACCCACAGGGATCGGGAAAGAAACATTCAGTACTTC. It translates to CASSTHRDRERNIQYF.

For the CDR3, the DNA is TGTGCCAGCAGTCTACAACGGGGACAATATGGCTACACCTTC. Translated: CASSLQRGQYGYTF. This chain uses TRBV27 with TRBJ1-2, with D possibly matching TRBD1 (6 bases). V was shortened by 5 bases and J by 5 bases, with 15 bases between the two germline ends. The CDR3 sequence is 14 residues long. Germline V CDR1 and CDR2: MNHEY, SMNVEV (reference sequence).

The rearrangement joins TRBV6-6 to TRBJ1-5; D is ambiguous. V shed 8 bases and J shed 0 bases, with 11 bases lying between them. The CDR3 has 14 amino acids. CDR1 is MNHNY, CDR2 SVGAGI, per germline (reference sequence). The CDR3 sequence: CASYKGNSNQPQHF. CDR3 nucleotides: TGTGCCAGCTACAAGGGAAATAGCAATCAGCCCCAGCATTTT.

The CDR3, as DNA: TGTGCCATCAGGGGCGGGAGTGAGACCCAGTACTTC. Protein: CAIRGGSETQYF. J is TRBJ2-5 and V is TRBV10-3; 7 bases map to TRBD2. The CDR3 spans 12 residues. V gave up 6 bases and J gave up 5 bases; unmatched junction bases: 3. Germline loops: CDR1 ENHRY, CDR2 SYGVKD.

This chain links TRBV19 with TRBJ2-5, with D possibly being TRBD1 or TRBD2 (6 bases each). Trimming stripped 7 bases from V and 0 bases from J, with 9 bases between. Germline CDR1 LNHDA, CDR2 SQIVND (reference sequence). The CDR3 loop spans 13 amino acids. Written as DNA, the CDR3 is TGTGCCAGTATGGGGGGCGACCAAGAGACCCAGTACTTC. Amino acids: CASMGGDQETQYF.

This chain links TRBV7-9 with TRBJ2-4; no clear D gene. With 3 bases removed from V and 2 bases from J, the gap between germline ends came to 5 bases. The CDR3 sequence is 13 residues long. Germline CDR1 is SEHNR and CDR2 is FQNEAQ (reference sequence). Written as DNA, the CDR3 is TGTGCCAGCAGCTTCTGGTCCAAAAACATTCAGTACTTC. Translating it yields CASSFWSKNIQYF.

The chain uses TRBV28 and TRBJ2-7; possibly TRBD2 for D (6 bases). Trimming pared 4 bases from V and 4 bases from J, leaving 20 bases between. Germline V gene lookup returns CDR1 MDHEN and CDR2 SYDVKM. The CDR3 covers 16 residues. The CDR3 protein is CASSSGGRGLEYEQYF. The CDR3, as DNA: TGTGCCAGCAGTTCCGGCGGTCGGGGGTTGGAGTACGAGCAGTACTTC. Full variable domain (outside the CDR3, taken from reference TRBV28 and TRBJ2-7): DVKVTQSSRYLVKRTGEKVFLECVQDMDHENMFWYRQDPGLGLRLIYFSYDVKMKEKGDIPEGYSVSREKKERFSLILESASTNQTSMYLCASSSGGRGLEYEQYFGPGTRLTVT.

The genes are TRBV4-1 and TRBJ2-7; TRBD1 might be the D (5 bases). Germline V lookup: CDR1 MGHRA, CDR2 YSYEKL. Trimming took off 4 bases at V and 4 bases at J, with 11 bases between the two ends. The CDR3 runs to 13 residues. The chain's CDR3 is CASSLQDGYEQYF. In DNA form, the CDR3 reads TGCGCCAGCAGCCTACAGGACGGGTACGAGCAGTACTTC.

The gene calls are TRBV6-5 and TRBJ1-6; 7 bases fit TRBD1. Germline V gene lookup returns CDR1 MNHEY and CDR2 SVGAGI. The J segment lost 4 bases and the V segment lost 6 bases, leaving 6 bases of the junction unmatched. The CDR3 is 15 residues long. The CDR3 is CASRGVGQYNSPLHF. The CDR3 DNA reads TGTGCCAGCAGGGGAGTGGGACAGTATAATTCACCCCTCCACTTT.

This chain connects TRBV30 to TRBJ1-2; 7 bases align to TRBD1. This CDR3 has 13 amino acids. V dropped 3 bases and J dropped 7; count of bases not matched to a gene: 8. CDR1 GTSNPN and CDR2 SVGIG come from the germline V gene (reference sequence). The CDR3: CAWSKGGLIGYTF. In nucleotides, the CDR3 is TGTGCCTGGAGCAAAGGGGGCCTAATTGGCTACACCTTC.

DNA of the CDR3: TGTGCCAGCAGCTTACGGTTATTCAATGGCGATACGCAGTATTTT. It codes for CASSLRLFNGDTQYF. The chain employs TRBV13 and TRBJ2-3; unclear D gene. V was pared by 2 bases and J by 6 bases, with 15 bases between. This CDR3 comprises 15 residues. Per the germline V gene, CDR1 is PRHDT and CDR2 is FYEKMQ (reference sequence).

J is TRBJ2-3 and V is TRBV15; D unclear. Germline V gene data show CDR1 as LNHNV and CDR2 as YYDKDF (reference sequence). The ends were cut back, 1 base at V and 4 bases at J, with 12 bases in the middle. This CDR3 region has 15 residues. The CDR3 DNA reads TGTGCCACCAGCAGAGTAAGTGGGTTGTCAGATACGCAGTATTTT. Translating it yields CATSRVSGLSDTQYF.

This rearrangement joins TRBV27 to TRBJ2-7; maybe TRBD2 (6 bases). This CDR3 has 16 amino acids. V was cut by 2 bases and J by 0 bases, with 14 bases left in between. Germline loops: CDR1 MNHEY, CDR2 SMNVEV (reference sequence). The CDR3: CASSLIAAMSSYEQYF. The CDR3 DNA follows: TGTGCCAGCAGTTTAATAGCGGCCATGAGCTCCTACGAGCAGTACTTC.

In DNA, the CDR3 is TGCGCCAGCAGCTTGGACAGGGATGGGGAGACCCAGTACTTC. Its protein product is CASSLDRDGETQYF. The chain carries TRBV5-1 and TRBJ2-5; the D gene is possibly TRBD1 (6 bases). Trimming removed 0 bases from V and 5 bases from J, with 11 bases in between. Germline values: CDR1 SGHRS, CDR2 YFSETQ. The CDR3 extends over 14 amino acids.

The chain links TRBV19 to TRBJ2-5, with D tentatively TRBD1 or TRBD2 (5 bases each). Trimming removed 6 bases from V and 0 bases from J, with 8 bases in between. The CDR3 runs 13 residues. Germline CDR1 is LNHDA and CDR2 is SQIVND (reference sequence). The CDR3 is CASREGNQETQYF. The DNA for the CDR3 is TGTGCCAGTAGAGAGGGGAACCAAGAGACCCAGTACTTC.